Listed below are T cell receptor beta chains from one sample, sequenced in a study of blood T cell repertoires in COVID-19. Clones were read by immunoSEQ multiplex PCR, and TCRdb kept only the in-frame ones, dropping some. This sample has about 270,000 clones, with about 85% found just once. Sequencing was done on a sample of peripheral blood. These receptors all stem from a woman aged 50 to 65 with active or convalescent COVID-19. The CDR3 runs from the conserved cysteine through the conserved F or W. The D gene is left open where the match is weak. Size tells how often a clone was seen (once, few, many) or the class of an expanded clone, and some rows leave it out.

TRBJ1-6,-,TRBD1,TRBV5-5,TGTGCCAGCAGCTCCGATGCTTTGTGGACAGGGGATTCACCCCTCCACTTT,CASSSDALWTGDSPLHF
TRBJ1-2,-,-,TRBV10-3,TGTGCCATCAGTGAGTCGAGGGAGATTGGCTACACCTTC,CAISESREIGYTF
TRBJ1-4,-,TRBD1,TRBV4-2,TGTGCCAGCAGCCCCCGGCAGGGGGTTACTAATGAAAAACTGTTTTTT,CASSPRQGVTNEKLFF
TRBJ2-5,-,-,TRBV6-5,TGTGCCAGCAGTAGTATTAGCGGCGCCGGGGAGACCCAGTACTTC,CASSSISGAGETQYF
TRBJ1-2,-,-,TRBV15,TGTGCCACCAGCACCGGCGGGGAGTATGGCTACACCTTC,CATSTGGEYGYTF
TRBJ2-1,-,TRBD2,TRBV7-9,TGTGCCAGCAGCTTACGGGAGACTAGAATTAGCGGGAGGGCCAATGAGCAGTTCTTC,CASSLRETRISGRANEQFF
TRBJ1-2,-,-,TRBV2,TGTGCCAGCACAGAGCGGGGACGTTATGGCTACACCTTC,CASTERGRYGYTF
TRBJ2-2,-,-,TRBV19,TGTGCCAGTAGTATGGGACATCGGGTCGGGGAGCTGTTTTTT,CASSMGHRVGELFF
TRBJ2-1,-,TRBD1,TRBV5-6,TGTGCCAGCAGCCCCCGGGGACAGCCACCCTACAATGAGCAGTTCTTC,CASSPRGQPPYNEQFF
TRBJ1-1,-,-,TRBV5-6,TGTGCCAGCAGCCCAGACAGGTCGAACACTGAAGCTTTCTTT,CASSPDRSNTEAFF
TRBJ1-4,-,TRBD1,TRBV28,TGTGCCAGCACCCGGCCCGGGACAGGGTCAGAAAAACTGTTTTTT,CASTRPGTGSEKLFF
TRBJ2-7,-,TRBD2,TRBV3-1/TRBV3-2,TGTGCCAGCAGCGGTCTCGGTAGCGGGAGGGCCAAGGAGCAGTACTTC,CASSGLGSGRAKEQYF
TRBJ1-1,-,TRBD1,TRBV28,TGTGCCAGCAGTTTACCGGGACAGGTGAACACTGAAGCTTTCTTT,CASSLPGQVNTEAFF
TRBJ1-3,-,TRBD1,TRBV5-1,TGCGCCAGCAGCCTAGGGACAGGGCGGGAGAACACCATATATTTT,CASSLGTGRENTIYF
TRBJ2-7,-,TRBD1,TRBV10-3,TGTGCCATCAGCTCACAGGGGAGCTCCTACGAGCAGTACTTC,CAISSQGSSYEQYF
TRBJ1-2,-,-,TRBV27,TGTGCCAGCACCAGTTTAGCGGCCTGGAACGGATCCTATGGCTACACCTTC,CASTSLAAWNGSYGYTF
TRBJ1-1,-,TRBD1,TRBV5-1,TGCGCCAGCTCCCCTGGTTGGGGGACAGAAGAAGCTTTCTTT,CASSPGWGTEEAFF
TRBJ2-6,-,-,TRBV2,TGTGCCAGCAGTGGCAGCTCTGGGGCCAACGTCCTGACTTTC,CASSGSSGANVLTF
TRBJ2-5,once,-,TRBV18,TGTGCCAGCTCACCACGTGTTAGCGGAGCCTCCTACCAAGAGACCCAGTACTTC,CASSPRVSGASYQETQYF
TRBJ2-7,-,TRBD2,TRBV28,TGTGCCAGCAGTTCCAAAGCGGGAGGGGCCTACGAGCAGTACTTC,CASSSKAGGAYEQYF
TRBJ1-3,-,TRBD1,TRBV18,TGTGCCAGCTCACAAACAGGGGTGGCTGGAAACACCATATATTTT,CASSQTGVAGNTIYF
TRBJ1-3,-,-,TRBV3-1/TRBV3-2,TGTGCCAGCAGCCGCGACCCGCCAGGAGGAGGCTCTGGAAACACCATATATTTT,CASSRDPPGGGSGNTIYF
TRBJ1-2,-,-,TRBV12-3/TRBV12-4,TGTGCCAGCAGTCATGACAGTAACTATGGCTACACCTTC,CASSHDSNYGYTF
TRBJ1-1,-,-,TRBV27,TGTGCCAGCAGTATAAACCGGGGGAACACTGAAGCTTTCTTT,CASSINRGNTEAFF
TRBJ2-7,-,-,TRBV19,TGTGCCAGTAATGCAGGGCCCTCCTACGAGCAGTACTTC,CASNAGPSYEQYF
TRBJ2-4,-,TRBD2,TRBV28,TGTGCCAGCGGCTCTAGCGGACTCCTAAACATTCAGTACTTC,CASGSSGLLNIQYF